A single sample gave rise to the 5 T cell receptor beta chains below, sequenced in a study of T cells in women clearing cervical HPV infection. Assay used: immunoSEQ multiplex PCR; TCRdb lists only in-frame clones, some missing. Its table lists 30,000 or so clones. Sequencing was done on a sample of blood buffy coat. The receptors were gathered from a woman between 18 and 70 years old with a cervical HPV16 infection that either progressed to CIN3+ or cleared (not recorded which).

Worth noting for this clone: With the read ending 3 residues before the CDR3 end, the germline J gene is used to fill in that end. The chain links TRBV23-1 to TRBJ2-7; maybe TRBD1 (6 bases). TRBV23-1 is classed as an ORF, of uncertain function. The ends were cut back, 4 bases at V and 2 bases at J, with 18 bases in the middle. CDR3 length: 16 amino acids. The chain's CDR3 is CASSRGLRARAYEQYF. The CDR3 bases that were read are TGCGCCAGCAGTCGGGGGCTTAGGGCTAGGGCCTACGAG.

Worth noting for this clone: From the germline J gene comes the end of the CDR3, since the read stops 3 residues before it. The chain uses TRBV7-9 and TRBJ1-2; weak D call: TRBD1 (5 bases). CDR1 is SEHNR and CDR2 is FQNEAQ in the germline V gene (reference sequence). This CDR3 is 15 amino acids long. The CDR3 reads CASSSQLGGSNDYTF. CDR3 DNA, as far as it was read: TGTGCCAGCAGCTCCCAACTTGGGGGGAGCAATGAC.

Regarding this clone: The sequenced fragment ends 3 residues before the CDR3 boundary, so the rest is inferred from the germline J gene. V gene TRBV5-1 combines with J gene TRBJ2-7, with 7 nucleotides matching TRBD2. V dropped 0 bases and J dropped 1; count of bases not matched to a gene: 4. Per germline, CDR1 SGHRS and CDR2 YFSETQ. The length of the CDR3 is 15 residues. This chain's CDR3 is CASSLAAGRSYEQYF. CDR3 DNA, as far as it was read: TGCGCCAGCAGCTTGGCAGCGGGAAGATCCTACGAG.

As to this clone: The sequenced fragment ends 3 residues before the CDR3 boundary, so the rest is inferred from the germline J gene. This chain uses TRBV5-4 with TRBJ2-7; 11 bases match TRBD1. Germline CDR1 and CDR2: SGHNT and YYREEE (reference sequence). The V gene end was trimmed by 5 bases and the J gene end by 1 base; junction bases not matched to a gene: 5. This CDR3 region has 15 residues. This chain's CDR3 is CASRRTGGPSYEQYF. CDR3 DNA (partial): TGTGCCAGCAGAAGGACAGGGGGCCCATCCTACGAG.

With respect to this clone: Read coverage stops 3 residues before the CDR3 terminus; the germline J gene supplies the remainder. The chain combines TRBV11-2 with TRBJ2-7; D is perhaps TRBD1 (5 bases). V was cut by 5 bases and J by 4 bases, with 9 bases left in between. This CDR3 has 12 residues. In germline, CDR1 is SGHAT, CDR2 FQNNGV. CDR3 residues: CASSETVYEQYF. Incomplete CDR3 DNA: TGTGCCAGCAGCGAGACAGTATACGAG.